These T cell receptor beta chains were read from a single sample in a study of OX40 agonist ivuxolimab in advanced cancers. Libraries were prepared by immunoSEQ multiplex PCR; TCRdb keeps only in-frame clonotypes and omits some of them. The data show some 150,000 clones, 75% to 95% seen once. The sequencing used CD4+ or CD8+ T cells sorted from blood, collected in a trial of the OX40 agonist ivuxolimab. Every receptor here comes from an adult with an advanced solid tumor such as melanoma, head and neck, liver or kidney cancer. The CDR3 runs from the conserved cysteine through the conserved F or W. Each record gives: J gene, D gene, clone size, V gene, CDR3 DNA, CDR3 protein. The D gene is left open where the match is weak. The listing skips clone size in some rows; elsewhere it reads once, few, many or a size class.

>TRBJ2-7|.|.|TRBV19
TGTGCCAGAGCAGGTAGGGCCTACGAGCAGTACTTC
CARAGRAYEQYF
>TRBJ1-3|.|.|TRBV18
TGTGCCAGCTCACCTTCTCGGTCCTCTGGAAACACCATATATTTT
CASSPSRSSGNTIYF
>TRBJ1-4|.|.|TRBV28
TGTGCCAGCAGTTTTGGGCATGAAAAACTGTTTTTT
CASSFGHEKLFF
>TRBJ2-3|.|.|TRBV19
TGTGCCAGTACCCTAGGGGGCGGGAGAGGAGATACGCAGTATTTT
CASTLGGGRGDTQYF
>TRBJ2-7|TRBD2|once|TRBV6-5
TGTGCCAGCAGGCGACTAGCGGGAGGCCTGAGCGAGCAGTACTTC
CASRRLAGGLSEQYF
>TRBJ2-7|TRBD2|.|TRBV4-2
TGTGCCAGCAGCCAAACGGGAGGGCGTAACCACGAGCAGTACTTC
CASSQTGGRNHEQYF
>TRBJ2-7|TRBD1|.|TRBV6-1
TGTGCCAGCAGTGCAGGGACAGGCCCCTACGAGCAGTACTTC
CASSAGTGPYEQYF
>TRBJ1-1|.|.|TRBV6-5
TGTGCCAGCAGTTATGCCAGGGAGTTCACTGAAGCTTTCTTT
CASSYAREFTEAFF
>TRBJ2-7|TRBD2|few|TRBV19
TGTGCCAGTAGTAGGGGACTAGCGGGAATCTACGAGCAGTACTTC
CASSRGLAGIYEQYF
>TRBJ2-5|TRBD1|.|TRBV6-1
TGTGCCACCCACCTCCCAGGGGGCCGGGAGACCCAGTACTTC
CATHLPGGRETQYF
>TRBJ1-2|.|.|TRBV6-1
TGTGCCAGCAGTGAAGTATTATTAGACGGTGATGGCTACACCTTC
CASSEVLLDGDGYTF
>TRBJ2-5|.|.|TRBV4-1
TGCGCCAGCAGCCAAGGAAATAGCGTGGCCCCAGAGACCCAGTACTTC
CASSQGNSVAPETQYF
>TRBJ1-2|TRBD1|.|TRBV9
TGCGCCAGCAGCGCCTTTGACAGGGGGCACGGCTACACCTTC
CASSAFDRGHGYTF
>TRBJ1-2|.|.|TRBV10-3
TGTGCCATCAGCCCCCCGTGGCGGAGGAATGGCTACACCTTC
CAISPPWRRNGYTF
>TRBJ2-1|.|.|TRBV27
TGTGCCAGCAGTCGCAAAGACCCGTTTTACAATGAGCAGTTCTTC
CASSRKDPFYNEQFF
>TRBJ1-5|.|.|TRBV4-2
TGTGCCAGCAGCTTGGACGGCCAGCCCCAGCATTTT
CASSLDGQPQHF
>TRBJ1-5|.|many|TRBV15
TGTGCCACCAGCCAGTCAGGGAATCAGCCCCAGCATTTT
CATSQSGNQPQHF
>TRBJ2-1|TRBD2|.|TRBV19
TGTGCCAGTAGTCTCCCCGGGACTAGCGGGGTATACAATGAGCAGTTCTTC
CASSLPGTSGVYNEQFF
>TRBJ1-3|.|.|TRBV28
TGTGCCAGCCATGGGTTCTCTGGAAACACCATATATTTT
CASHGFSGNTIYF
>TRBJ1-5|.|.|TRBV10-2
TGCGCCAGCAGTGAAGGGGGGCGAAATCAGCCCCAGCATTTT
CASSEGGRNQPQHF
>TRBJ2-6|.|.|TRBV6-5
TGTGCCAGCAGTTACTCGAGTTCTGGGGCCAACGTCCTGACTTTC
CASSYSSSGANVLTF
>TRBJ2-1|.|.|TRBV9
TGTGCCAGCAGCGCCGGGCCAAACAATGAGCAGTTCTTC
CASSAGPNNEQFF
>TRBJ2-5|.|.|TRBV6-5
TGTGCCGCAGGGAGAGACCAAGAGACCCAGTACTTC
CAAGRDQETQYF
>TRBJ2-5|TRBD2|.|TRBV6-5
TGTGCCAGCAGTTACTACCAAGCGGGAGTAGAGACCCAGTACTTC
CASSYYQAGVETQYF
>TRBJ2-1|TRBD2|.|TRBV15
TGTGCCACCAGCAGAGATCCTCTGTCGGCGGGAGTGAGGAATGAGCAGTTCTTC
CATSRDPLSAGVRNEQFF
>TRBJ1-4|.|.|TRBV28
TGTGCCAGCAGTTCGGGATCAACGGATGAAAAACTGTTTTTT
CASSSGSTDEKLFF
>TRBJ2-3|.|.|TRBV5-4
TGTGCCAGCAGCTTGGCTTCGCTGACCGCACCTGGCACAGATACGCAGTATTTT
CASSLASLTAPGTDTQYF
>TRBJ2-1|TRBD2|once|TRBV11-2
TGTGCCAGCAGCTTAGACGGGACTAGCGGCAATGAGCAGTTCTTC
CASSLDGTSGNEQFF
>TRBJ2-7|.|.|TRBV7-2
TGTGCCAGCAGCTTACCGCTGGCTACCGGGTCCTACGAGCAGTACTTC
CASSLPLATGSYEQYF